Listed below are T cell receptor beta chains from one sample, sequenced in a study of monozygotic twins with inflammatory bowel disease. With the 5' RACE reads reprocessed, TCRdb shows one record per CDR3 protein and no DNA. The sample table includes hundreds of thousands of distinct CDR3 sequences. The sequenced sample consisted of blood. The source of these receptors is a human donor with ulcerative colitis or Crohn's disease, or a healthy co-twin of an affected twin (not recorded which). The CDR3 runs from the conserved cysteine through the conserved F or W.

j_call | v_call | cdr3_aa
TRBJ2-1 | TRBV28 | CASSFGLHNEQFF
TRBJ2-2 | TRBV7-2 | CASSLRGSGRPGELFF
TRBJ1-5 | TRBV19 | CASTIHWEQGQPQHF
TRBJ2-2 | TRBV5-5 | CASAFSTGVNTGELFF
TRBJ2-7 | TRBV5-1 | CASSLNSPRGGSSYEQYF
TRBJ2-1 | TRBV5-1 | CASSFGLAGHNEQFF
TRBJ2-1 | TRBV12-3/TRBV12-4 | CASSLELLGRDEQFF
TRBJ1-5 | TRBV7-3 | CASSLQGGQPQHF
TRBJ2-3 | TRBV6-5 | CASSYEGSSTDMQYF
TRBJ2-5 | TRBV7-2 | CASSPRRAQFETQYF
TRBJ2-1 | TRBV24-1 | CATSDRLSAGPNEQFF
TRBJ2-1 | TRBV5-1 | CASSLEGQGGHNEQFF
TRBJ2-7 | TRBV6-2/TRBV6-3 | CASSTGQVSAHEQYF
TRBJ2-3 | TRBV6-4 | CASSLISGGASIVTDTQYF
TRBJ2-7 | TRBV7-2 | CASTNHRGDEQYF
TRBJ2-1 | TRBV3-1 | CASSQGLAGMDNEQFF
TRBJ2-7 | TRBV6-1 | CASSTRRGVSYEQYF
TRBJ2-1 | TRBV6-2/TRBV6-3 | CASSPTGSGGVYEQFF
TRBJ2-2 | TRBV18 | CASSLRFDGELFF
TRBJ2-5 | TRBV20-1 | CSALSVEEETQYF
TRBJ1-6 | TRBV4-3 | CASSYNRALNSPLHF
TRBJ2-3 | TRBV20-1 | CSAPRKTDTQYF
TRBJ2-3 | TRBV28 | CASRRTGVDTQYF
TRBJ2-5 | TRBV5-1 | CASSEQGQGETQYF
TRBJ2-7 | TRBV29-1 | CSVFASGRNEQYF
TRBJ2-3 | TRBV20-1 | CSARRMTGGDTQYF